This T cell receptor beta chain was captured by sequencing in a study of cytomegalovirus exposure and HLA in healthy donors. For the study at large: Of all 400 or so donors who were genotyped, under 90% belonged to the Caucasian-associated ancestry cluster.

Germline lookup yields CDR1 LGHNA and CDR2 YNFKEQ. Trimming pared 6 bases from V and 0 bases from J, leaving 17 bases between. CDR3 length equals 16 residues. Study-level results: Association with HLA alleles at 0.05 false discovery rate was found for 16,951 TCR beta sequences in a later analysis.

This clone has only one observation. Its target is unknown. A multiplex PCR was run with 60 Vbeta primers and 13 Jbeta primers. Original analysis: In a later analysis, of tens of millions of unique beta chains, around 9.9 million appeared in at least two donors. The table came from immunoSEQ multiplex PCR; TCRdb's copy has only in-frame clones and leaves some out. V and J calls plus clone size are reproduced from that table; the DNA served to infer D and trimming. The table has over 100,000 clones, roughly 80% seen once; the top ten hold 22%. The chain combines TRBV4-2 with TRBJ1-1; no clear D gene. This receptor was identified in a young man in good health and CMV-seropositive. The sequenced sample was PBMCs. CDR3 bases: TGTGCCAGCAGTCCCTCACGCCTGGAGTTGAACACTGAAGCTTTCTTT. It yields the protein CASSPSRLELNTEAFF.